The present T cell receptor (beta chain) was sequenced within a study of identical twins. TCRdb redid the calling of the 5' RACE reads with MiXCR, one entry per CDR3 protein. The table has fewer than 250,000 distinct CDR3 sequences, 7.5% seen once. This clonotype was recorded a few times. Its antigen remains unidentified. Overall study findings and caveats: Zero-insertion analyses might be partly confounded by invariant T cells like MAIT and iNKT. Weaker excess twin sharing was seen among beta out-of-frame sequences.

Germline CDR1 and CDR2: MNHEY and SVGAGI. The trim removed 2 bases at V and 7 bases at J, leaving 21 bases unmatched. This CDR3 comprises 19 residues. These same records also appear under a second study, on yellow fever vaccine responses in identical twins.

The chain employs TRBV6-5 and TRBJ2-7; TRBD1 matches 9 bases. The sequenced material came from memory (CD45RO+) T cells sorted from blood. This clonotype originated in a woman aged 18-29 years in good health. The CDR3 DNA is TGTGCCAGCAGTTACATGGAGATCCCGGGGACAGGGACCGGGGGTGAGCAGTACTTC. It specifies CASSYMEIPGTGTGGEQYF.